In its sample, the clone carrying this TCR beta chain was seen a few times. What it binds is unknown. The data are from a study of post-analysis software for immune sequencing data. General observations from the study: Significantly decreased normalized Chao1 diversity was recorded for multiple sclerosis patients relative to controls. Samples sharing a preparation batch grouped tightly together when assessed by F measure. The five TRBV segments detected at higher frequency in patients than in controls included TRBV5-6, TRBV5-1 and TRBV20-1.

cDNA libraries of TCR beta carried unique molecular identifiers. TCRdb reprocessed the PCR reads with MiXCR, giving one entry per CDR3 protein. Among some 700,000 distinct CDR3 sequences, approximately 60% were seen once, and the ten largest hold 10% to 12%. This CDR3 has 13 residues. The germline CDR1 and CDR2 sequences are SGHRS and YFSETQ. Trimming stripped 0 bases from V and 6 bases from J, with 7 bases between. The source material was blood. The chain combines TRBV5-1 with TRBJ2-1; D is uncertain. The TCR originated in a girl aged 2 to 10 with multiple sclerosis. DNA of the CDR3: TGCGCCAGCAGCTTGGCCGAATCCAATGAGCAGTTCTTC. Protein product: CASSLAESNEQFF. Together with reference TRBV5-1 and TRBJ2-1, the CDR3 gives the full variable domain: KAGVTQTPRYLIKTRGQQVTLSCSPISGHRSVSWYQQTPGQGLQFLFEYFSETQRNKGNFPGRFSGRQFSNSRSEMNVSTLELGDSALYLCASSLAESNEQFFGPGTRLTVL.